This passage covers 5 T cell receptor beta chains from one sample sequenced in a study of Graves' ophthalmopathy and Graves' hyperthyroidism. As the template, RNA transcripts were used to amplify TCR beta CDR3 regions. The authors performed first-round RT-PCR with HTBI primers and then a second-round multiplex PCR. TCRdb re-derived calls from the multiplex PCR reads in MiXCR, one entry per CDR3 protein. The sample has 620,000 or so distinct CDR3 sequences; about 24% are singletons. Input material: peripheral blood. The receptors originated from a woman aged 18-35 years with stable Graves' hyperthyroidism. Some clones in this sample may be carry-over from other donors' samples.

The chain carries TRBV6-1 and TRBJ2-7, with D perhaps matching TRBD2 (5 bases). The germline V gene encodes CDR1 MNHNS and CDR2 SASEGT. The length of the CDR3 is 13 residues. The V end was cut by 1 base, the J end by 5 bases, with 9 bases between. The CDR3, as DNA: TGTGCCAGCAGTGAAGTGCGGGCCAACGAGCAGTACTTC. It codes for CASSEVRANEQYF.

V gene TRBV4-1 combines with J gene TRBJ2-5; 8 nucleotides align to TRBD2. The germline V gene has CDR1 MGHRA and CDR2 YSYEKL. There are 16 residues in the CDR3. The trim removed 1 base at V and 4 bases at J, leaving 8 bases unmatched. CDR3 sequence (DNA): TGCGCCAGCAGCCAAGGGCGGGGGGTGATGGGAGAGACCCAGTACTTC. Protein product: CASSQGRGVMGETQYF.

The rearrangement uses TRBV29-1 and TRBJ2-2, with a tentative D call TRBD1 (5 bases). With 6 bases removed from V and 7 bases from J, the gap between germline ends came to 9 bases. CDR1 and CDR2 from the germline V gene are SQVTM and ANQGSEA. The CDR3 has 11 amino acids. As DNA, the CDR3 is TGCAGCGTGGTAGGGGACGGGGAGCTGTTTTTT. It specifies CSVVGDGELFF.

The rearrangement uses TRBV4-2 and TRBJ1-1, with 12 positions matching TRBD1. Germline lookup yields CDR1 LGHNA and CDR2 YNFKEQ. The CDR3 sequence is 16 residues long. Trimming cost V 0 bases and J 4 bases; bases outside gene matches: 3. The CDR3 region is CASSQEGQGASTEAFF. The DNA for the CDR3 is TGTGCCAGCAGCCAAGAGGGACAGGGGGCGTCCACTGAAGCTTTCTTT.

This clonotype was observed at least ten times. This chain links TRBV6-1 with TRBJ2-7, with a tentative D call TRBD1 (7 bases). The germline CDR1 and CDR2 sequences are MNHNS and SASEGT. The CDR3 spans 15 residues. Trimming cost V 2 bases and J 3 bases, with 14 bases left between them. CDR3 protein: CASSERRQGGYEQYF. DNA for the CDR3: TGTGCCAGCAGTGAACGGAGACAGGGAGGCTACGAGCAGTACTTC.